The source of this TCR beta chain is a study of CD8 T cells in Susac syndrome. Study as a whole: Among sequenced Susac syndrome patients, 5 or 6 had active disease and under ten were in remission.

The germline gives CDR1 GTSNPN, CDR2 SVGIG (reference sequence). The V end lost 1 base, the J end lost 2 bases, and 11 bases lay between the germline ends. CDR3 length equals 14 residues. Random hexamers served to reverse transcribe roughly 0.45 to 1 ug RNA. Amplification of TCR beta CDR3 used immunoSEQ multiplex PCR across 54 Vbeta and 13 Jbeta. TCRdb re-analysed the immunoSEQ multiplex PCR reads in MiXCR, keeping a single row per CDR3 protein. Among 84,000 or so distinct CDR3 sequences listed, 85% to 95% were seen once. Each Susac syndrome patient had definite or probable disease by recently defined criteria. It was negative isolation that provided the CD8+ and CD4+ T cells, whereas TEMRA cells were enriched by FACS.

The clonotype comes from a human donor with Susac syndrome. Sequencing used CD8+ T cells from PBMCs. The V call is TRBV30, the J call TRBJ2-5, with D perhaps TRBD1 or TRBD2 (5 bases each). The CDR3 DNA reads TGTGCCTGGAGTGAGGGGAGAGGGCAAGAGACCCAGTACTTC. Residues: CAWSEGRGQETQYF. The variable domain in full, completed from reference TRBV30 and TRBJ2-5, reads SQTIHQWPATLVQPVGSPLSLECTVEGTSNPNLYWYRQAAGRGLQLLFYSVGIGQISSEVPQNLSASRPQDRQFILSSKKLLLSDSGFYLCAWSEGRGQETQYFGPGTRLLVL.